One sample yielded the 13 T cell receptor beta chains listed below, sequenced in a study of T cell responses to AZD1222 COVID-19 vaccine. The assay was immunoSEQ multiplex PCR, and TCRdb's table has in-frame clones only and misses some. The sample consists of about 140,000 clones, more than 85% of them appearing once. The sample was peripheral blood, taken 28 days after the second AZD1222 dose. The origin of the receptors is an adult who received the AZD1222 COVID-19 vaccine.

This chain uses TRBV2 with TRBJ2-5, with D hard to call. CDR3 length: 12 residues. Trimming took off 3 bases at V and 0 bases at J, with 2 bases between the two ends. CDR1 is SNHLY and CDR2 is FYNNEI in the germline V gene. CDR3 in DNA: TGTGCCAGCAGTGAGTACCAAGAGACCCAGTACTTC. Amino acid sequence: CASSEYQETQYF.

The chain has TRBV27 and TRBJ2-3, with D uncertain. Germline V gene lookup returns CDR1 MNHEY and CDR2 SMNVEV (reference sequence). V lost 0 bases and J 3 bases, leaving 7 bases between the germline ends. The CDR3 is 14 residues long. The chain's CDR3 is CASSLSSNTDTQYF. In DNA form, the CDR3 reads TGTGCCAGCAGTTTATCTAGCAATACAGATACGCAGTATTTT.

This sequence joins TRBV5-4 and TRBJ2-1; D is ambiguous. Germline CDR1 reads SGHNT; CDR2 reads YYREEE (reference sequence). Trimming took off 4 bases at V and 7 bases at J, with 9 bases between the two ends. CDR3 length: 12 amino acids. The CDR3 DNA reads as TGTGCCAGCAGCGGGGTTGTGAATGAGCAGTTCTTC. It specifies CASSGVVNEQFF.

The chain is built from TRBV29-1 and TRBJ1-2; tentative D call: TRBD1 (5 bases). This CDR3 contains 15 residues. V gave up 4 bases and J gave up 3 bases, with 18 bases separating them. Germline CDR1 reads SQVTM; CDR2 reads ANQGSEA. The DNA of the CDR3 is TGCAGCGTTGGAGGAAAGACTGCGGGGGACTATGGCTACACCTTC. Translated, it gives CSVGGKTAGDYGYTF.

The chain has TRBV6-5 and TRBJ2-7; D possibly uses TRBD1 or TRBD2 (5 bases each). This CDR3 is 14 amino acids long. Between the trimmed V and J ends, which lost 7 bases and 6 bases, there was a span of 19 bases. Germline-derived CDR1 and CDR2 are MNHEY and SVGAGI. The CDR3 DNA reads TGTGCCAGCACCTCCTGGGGGAGAAAAACCGAGCAGTACTTC. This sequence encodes CASTSWGRKTEQYF.

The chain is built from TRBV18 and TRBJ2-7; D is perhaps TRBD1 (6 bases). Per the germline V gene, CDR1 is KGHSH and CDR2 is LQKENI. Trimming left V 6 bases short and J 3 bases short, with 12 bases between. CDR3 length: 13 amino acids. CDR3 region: CASSGLGGYEQYF. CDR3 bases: TGTGCCAGCTCCGGTCTAGGGGGCTACGAGCAGTACTTC.

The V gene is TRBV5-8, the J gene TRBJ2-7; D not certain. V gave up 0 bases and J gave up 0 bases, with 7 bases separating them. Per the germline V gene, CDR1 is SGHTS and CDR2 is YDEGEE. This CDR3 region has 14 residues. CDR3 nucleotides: TGTGCCAGCAGCTTGGGGTGGCGCTCCTACGAGCAGTACTTC. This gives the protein CASSLGWRSYEQYF.

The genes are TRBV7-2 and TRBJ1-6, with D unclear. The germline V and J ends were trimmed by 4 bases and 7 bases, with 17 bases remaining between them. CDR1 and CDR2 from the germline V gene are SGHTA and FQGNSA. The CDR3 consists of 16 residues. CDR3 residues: CASSSTYGLSNSPLHF. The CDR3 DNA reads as TGTGCCAGCAGCTCGACCTACGGACTGTCCAATTCACCCCTCCACTTT.

The CDR3 protein is CATNLRSPNEKLFF. CDR3 nucleotide sequence: TGTGCCACAAATCTCCGGAGCCCTAATGAAAAACTGTTTTTT. The chain joins TRBV28 to TRBJ1-4; D uncertain. V was pared by 10 bases and J by 3 bases, with 15 bases between. Germline V CDR1 and CDR2: MDHEN, SYDVKM. There are 14 residues in the CDR3.

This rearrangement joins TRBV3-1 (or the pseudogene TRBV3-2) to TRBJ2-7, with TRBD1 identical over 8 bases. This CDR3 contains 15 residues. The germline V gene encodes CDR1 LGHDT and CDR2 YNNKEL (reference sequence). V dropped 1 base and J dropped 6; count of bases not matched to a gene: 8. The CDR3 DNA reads TGTGCCAGCAGCCAAGTTAGGCAGGGGGCCTGCGAGCAGTACTTC. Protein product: CASSQVRQGACEQYF.

The CDR3 coding sequence is TGTGCCAGCAGTTTTAGCGGGAGGGCCGATGAGACCCAGTACTTC. The encoded protein is CASSFSGRADETQYF. The chain couples TRBV7-9 to TRBJ2-5; 11 nucleotides align to TRBD2. This CDR3 has 15 amino acids. Per germline, CDR1 SEHNR and CDR2 FQNEAQ (reference sequence). The J segment lost 5 bases and the V segment lost 6 bases, leaving 8 bases of the junction unmatched.

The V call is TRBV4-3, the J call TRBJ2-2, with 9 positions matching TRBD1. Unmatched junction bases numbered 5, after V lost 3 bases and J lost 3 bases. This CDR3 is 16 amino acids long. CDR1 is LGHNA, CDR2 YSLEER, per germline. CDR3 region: CASSQTGGWDTGELFF. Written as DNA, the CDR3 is TGCGCCAGCAGCCAGACAGGGGGTTGGGACACCGGGGAGCTGTTTTTT.

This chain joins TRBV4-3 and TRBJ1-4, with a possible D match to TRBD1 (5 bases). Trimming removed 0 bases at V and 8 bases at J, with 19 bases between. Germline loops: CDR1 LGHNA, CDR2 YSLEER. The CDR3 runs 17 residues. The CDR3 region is CASSQDRGGLIGEKLFF. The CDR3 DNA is TGCGCCAGCAGCCAAGATAGGGGAGGGCTGATCGGGGAAAAACTGTTTTTT.